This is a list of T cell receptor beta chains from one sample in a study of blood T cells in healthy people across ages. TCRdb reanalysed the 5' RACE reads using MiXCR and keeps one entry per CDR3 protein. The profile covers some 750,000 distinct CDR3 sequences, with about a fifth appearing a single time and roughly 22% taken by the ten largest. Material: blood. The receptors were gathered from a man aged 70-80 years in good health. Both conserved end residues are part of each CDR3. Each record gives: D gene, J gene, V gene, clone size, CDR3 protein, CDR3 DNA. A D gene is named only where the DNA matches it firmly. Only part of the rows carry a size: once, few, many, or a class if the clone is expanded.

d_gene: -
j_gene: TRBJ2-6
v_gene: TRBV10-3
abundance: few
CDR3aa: CAIGEGATGANVLTF
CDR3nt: TGTGCCATCGGGGAGGGGGCCACTGGGGCCAACGTCCTGACTTTC

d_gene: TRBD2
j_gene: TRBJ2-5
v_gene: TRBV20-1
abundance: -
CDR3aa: CSARRGGPQETQYF
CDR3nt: TGCAGTGCTAGGCGCGGGGGGCCTCAAGAGACCCAGTACTTC

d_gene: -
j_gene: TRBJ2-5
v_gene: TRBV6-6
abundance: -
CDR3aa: CASSAQGKQETQYF
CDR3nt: TGTGCCAGCAGTGCCCAGGGGAAGCAAGAGACCCAGTACTTC

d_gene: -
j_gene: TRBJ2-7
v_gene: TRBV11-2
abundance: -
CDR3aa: CASTSMAGGNYEQYF
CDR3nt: TGTGCCAGCACAAGTATGGCCGGGGGCAACTACGAGCAGTACTTC

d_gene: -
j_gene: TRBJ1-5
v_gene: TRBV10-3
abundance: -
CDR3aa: CAIGGSNQPQHF
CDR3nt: TGTGCCATCGGGGGTAGCAATCAGCCCCAGCATTTT

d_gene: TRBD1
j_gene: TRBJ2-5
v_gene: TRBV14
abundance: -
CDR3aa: CASRGQGEQTQYF
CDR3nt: TGTGCCAGCAGGGGACAGGGGGAACAGACCCAGTACTTC

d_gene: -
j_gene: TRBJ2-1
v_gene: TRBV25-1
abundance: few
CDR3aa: CASSEPGRRDNEQFF
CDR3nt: TGTGCCAGCAGTGAACCCGGCCGCAGGGACAATGAGCAGTTCTTC

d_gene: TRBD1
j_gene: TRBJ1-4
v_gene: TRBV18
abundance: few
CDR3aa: CASSPPSGTGSSELFF
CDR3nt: TGTGCCAGCTCACCCCCGAGTGGGACAGGGTCGTCTGAACTGTTTTTT

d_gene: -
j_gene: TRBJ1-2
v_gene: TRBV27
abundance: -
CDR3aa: CASSFLADPNYGYTF
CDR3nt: TGTGCCAGCAGTTTTCTGGCAGATCCTAACTATGGCTACACCTTC

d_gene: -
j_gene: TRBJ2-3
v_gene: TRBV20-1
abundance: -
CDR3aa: CSAIPRGETTDTQYF
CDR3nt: TGCAGTGCCATACCCAGGGGGGAAACTACAGATACGCAGTATTTT

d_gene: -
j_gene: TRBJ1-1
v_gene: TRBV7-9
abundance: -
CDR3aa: CASRERGTAFF
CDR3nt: TGTGCCAGCAGAGAGAGGGGGACAGCTTTCTTT

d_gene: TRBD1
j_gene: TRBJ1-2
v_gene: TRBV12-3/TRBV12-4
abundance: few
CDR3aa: CASSRLQGVNGYTF
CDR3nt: TGTGCCAGCAGTAGACTACAGGGGGTGAATGGCTACACCTTC

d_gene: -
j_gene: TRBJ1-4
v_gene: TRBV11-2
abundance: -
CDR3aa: CASSRGGNEEPFF
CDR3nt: TGTGCCAGCAGTAGAGGGGGTAATGAAGAACCGTTTTTT

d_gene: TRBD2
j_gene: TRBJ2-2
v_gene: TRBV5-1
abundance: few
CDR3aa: CASSYGTSGTGELFF
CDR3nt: TGCGCCAGCAGCTACGGGACTAGCGGAACCGGGGAGCTGTTTTTT

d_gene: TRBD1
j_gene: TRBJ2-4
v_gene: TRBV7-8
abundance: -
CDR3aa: CASSSNPGQIAKNIQYF
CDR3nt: TGTGCCAGCAGCTCGAATCCGGGACAGATAGCCAAAAACATTCAGTACTTC

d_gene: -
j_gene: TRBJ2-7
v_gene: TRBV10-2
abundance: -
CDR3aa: CASSDPGSYEQYF
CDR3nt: TGCGCCAGCAGTGATCCAGGCTCCTACGAGCAGTACTTC

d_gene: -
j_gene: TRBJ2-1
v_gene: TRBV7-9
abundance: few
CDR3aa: CASRYWGEQFF
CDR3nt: TGTGCCAGCCGGTACTGGGGTGAGCAGTTCTTC

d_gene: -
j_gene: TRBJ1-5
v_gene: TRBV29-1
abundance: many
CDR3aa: CSVGQAGNQPQHF
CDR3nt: TGCAGCGTTGGACAAGCAGGCAATCAGCCCCAGCATTTT

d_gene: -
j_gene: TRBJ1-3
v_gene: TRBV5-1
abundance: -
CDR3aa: CASSFLEATGNTIYF
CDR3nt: TGCGCCAGCAGCTTTCTGGAGGCGACTGGAAACACCATATATTTT

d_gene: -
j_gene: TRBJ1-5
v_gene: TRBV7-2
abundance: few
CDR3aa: CASSRGIPLFSNQPQHF
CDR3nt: TGTGCCAGCAGCCGCGGGATACCGCTATTTAGCAATCAGCCCCAGCATTTT

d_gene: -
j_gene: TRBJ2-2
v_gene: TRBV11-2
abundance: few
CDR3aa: CASSLVGGGAGELFF
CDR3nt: TGTGCCAGCAGCTTAGTCGGGGGTGGGGCCGGGGAGCTGTTTTTT

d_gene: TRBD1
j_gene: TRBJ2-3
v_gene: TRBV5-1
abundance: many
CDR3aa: CASSLGTASLDTQYF
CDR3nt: TGCGCCAGCAGCCTCGGGACAGCCTCTTTAGATACGCAGTATTTT

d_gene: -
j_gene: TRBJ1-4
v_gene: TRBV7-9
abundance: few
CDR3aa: CASSMPVGEGSKLFF
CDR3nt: TGTGCCAGCAGCATGCCCGTGGGAGAGGGAAGCAAACTGTTTTTT

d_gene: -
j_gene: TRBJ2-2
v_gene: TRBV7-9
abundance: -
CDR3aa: CASSSFLEAGELFF
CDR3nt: TGTGCCAGCAGCTCCTTTCTAGAGGCCGGGGAGCTGTTTTTT

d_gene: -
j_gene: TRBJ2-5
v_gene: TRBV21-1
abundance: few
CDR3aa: CASTLRASFRQTQYF
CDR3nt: TGTGCCAGCACACTCCGGGCTAGCTTCAGACAGACCCAGTACTTC

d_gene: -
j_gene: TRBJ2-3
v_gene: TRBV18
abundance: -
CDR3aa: CASSPSSHRGDTQYF
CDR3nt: TGTGCCAGCTCACCTAGCTCCCACCGGGGAGATACGCAGTATTTT

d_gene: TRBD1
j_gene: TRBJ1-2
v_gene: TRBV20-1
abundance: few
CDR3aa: CSERQGTNYGYTF
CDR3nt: TGCAGCGAAAGACAGGGAACTAACTATGGCTACACCTTC

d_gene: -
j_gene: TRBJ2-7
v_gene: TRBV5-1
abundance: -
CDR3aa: CASSPIQGPYEQYF
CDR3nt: TGCGCCAGCAGCCCTATACAGGGACCCTACGAGCAGTACTTC

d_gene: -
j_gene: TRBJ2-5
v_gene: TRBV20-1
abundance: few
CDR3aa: CSAVSGRGDQETQYF
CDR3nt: TGCAGTGCCGTTAGCGGTAGGGGAGACCAAGAGACCCAGTACTTC

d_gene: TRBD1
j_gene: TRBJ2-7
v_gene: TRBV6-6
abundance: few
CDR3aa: CVSSDDRGNEQYF
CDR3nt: TGTGTCAGCAGTGACGACAGGGGGAACGAGCAGTACTTC

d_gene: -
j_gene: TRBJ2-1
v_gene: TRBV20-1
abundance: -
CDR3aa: CSATRRDRFFNEQFF
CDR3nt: TGCAGTGCGACTCGGCGGGACAGATTTTTCAATGAGCAGTTCTTC

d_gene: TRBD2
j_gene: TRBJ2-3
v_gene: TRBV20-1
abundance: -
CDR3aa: CSAESLAGVGDTQYF
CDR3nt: TGCAGTGCGGAATCCCTAGCGGGAGTTGGAGATACGCAGTATTTT

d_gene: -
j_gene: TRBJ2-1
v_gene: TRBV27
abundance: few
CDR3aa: CASSQGGSPQFF
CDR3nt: TGTGCCAGCAGCCAGGGGGGGAGTCCGCAGTTCTTC

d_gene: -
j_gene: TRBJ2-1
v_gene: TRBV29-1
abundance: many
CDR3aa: CSVEGSSYNEQFF
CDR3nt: TGCAGTGTGGAGGGTAGCTCCTACAATGAACAGTTCTTC

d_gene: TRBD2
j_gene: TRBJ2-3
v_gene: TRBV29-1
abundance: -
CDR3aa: CSVGAGRTDTQYF
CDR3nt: TGCAGCGTCGGAGCGGGGCGCACAGATACGCAGTATTTT

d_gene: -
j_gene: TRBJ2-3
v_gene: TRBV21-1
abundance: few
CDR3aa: CASSKVRSRTDTQYF
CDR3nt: TGTGCCAGCAGCAAAGTAAGGTCACGCACAGATACGCAGTATTTT